This T cell receptor beta chain comes out of a study of blood T cell repertoires in COVID-19. Study summary: Acute-phase and convalescent COVID-19 samples originated in the United States, Italy and Spain.

This clone was counted once. Profiling relied on immunoSEQ multiplex PCR, and the TCRdb table lists in-frame clones only, not all of them. The sample consists of 210,000 or so clones, 75% to 85% of them appearing once. Individuals drawn from 24 US areas were about 18 to 95 years old. The study assigned cohorts using participant-reported clinical history. The CDR3 has 16 amino acids. Looked up from germline, CDR1 is SEHNR and CDR2 is FQNEAQ (reference sequence). The V segment lost 6 bases and the J segment 8 bases; nucleotides outside the gene matches: 14. The J gene is TRBJ2-1, the V gene TRBV7-9; TRBD1 aligns across 9 bases. The sequence was obtained from a man aged 25-40 years with acute COVID-19. What was sequenced was PBMCs or T cells enriched from blood (not recorded which). The CDR3 sequence is CASRTKPGQGYHEQFF. The CDR3 coding sequence is TGTGCCAGCAGAACAAAGCCGGGACAGGGTTATCATGAGCAGTTCTTC.